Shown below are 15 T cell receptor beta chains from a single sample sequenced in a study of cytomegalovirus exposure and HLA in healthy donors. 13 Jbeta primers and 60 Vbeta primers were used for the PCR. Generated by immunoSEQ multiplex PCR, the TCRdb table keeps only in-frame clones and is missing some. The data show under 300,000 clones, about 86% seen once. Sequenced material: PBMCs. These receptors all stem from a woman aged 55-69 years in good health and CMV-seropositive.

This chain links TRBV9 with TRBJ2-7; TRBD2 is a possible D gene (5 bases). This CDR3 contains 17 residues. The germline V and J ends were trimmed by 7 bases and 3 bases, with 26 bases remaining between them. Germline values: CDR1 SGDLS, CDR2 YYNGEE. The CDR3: CASELLTAVCGFYEQYF. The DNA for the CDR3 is TGTGCCAGCGAACTACTTACAGCGGTGTGCGGATTCTACGAGCAGTACTTC.

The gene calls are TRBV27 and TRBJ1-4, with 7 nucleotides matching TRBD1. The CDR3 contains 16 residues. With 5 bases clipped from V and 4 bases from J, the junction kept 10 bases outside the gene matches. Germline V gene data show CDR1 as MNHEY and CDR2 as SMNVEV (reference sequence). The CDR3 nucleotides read TGTGCCAGCAGTCCTCGGGGACAGCTCCTTAATGAAAAACTGTTTTTT. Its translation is CASSPRGQLLNEKLFF.

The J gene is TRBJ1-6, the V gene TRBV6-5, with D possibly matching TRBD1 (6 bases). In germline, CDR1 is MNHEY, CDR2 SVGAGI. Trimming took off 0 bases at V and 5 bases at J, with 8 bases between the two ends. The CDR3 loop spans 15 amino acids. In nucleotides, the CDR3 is TGTGCCAGCAGTTACTCGGGGGCTCATAATTCACCCCTCCACTTT. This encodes CASSYSGAHNSPLHF.

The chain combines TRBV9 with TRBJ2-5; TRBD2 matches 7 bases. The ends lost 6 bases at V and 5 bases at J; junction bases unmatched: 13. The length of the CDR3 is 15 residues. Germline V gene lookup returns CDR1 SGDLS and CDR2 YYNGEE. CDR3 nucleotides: TGTGCCAGCACCACTACTCCGGGACTAATGGAGACCCAGTACTTC. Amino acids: CASTTTPGLMETQYF.

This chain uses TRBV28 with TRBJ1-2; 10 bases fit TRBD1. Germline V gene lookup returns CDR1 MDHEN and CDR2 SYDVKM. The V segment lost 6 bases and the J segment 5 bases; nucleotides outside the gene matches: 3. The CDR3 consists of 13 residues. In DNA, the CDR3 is TGTGCCAGCAGAGGGGACAGGGGTTATGGCTACACCTTC. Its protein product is CASRGDRGYGYTF.

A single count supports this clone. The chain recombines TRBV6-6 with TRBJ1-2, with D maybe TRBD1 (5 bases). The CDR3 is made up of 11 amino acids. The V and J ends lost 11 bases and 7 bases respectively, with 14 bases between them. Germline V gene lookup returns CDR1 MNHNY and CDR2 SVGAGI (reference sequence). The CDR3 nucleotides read TGTGCCTCAGTGGGGGGTAGTGGCTACACCTTC. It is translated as CASVGGSGYTF.

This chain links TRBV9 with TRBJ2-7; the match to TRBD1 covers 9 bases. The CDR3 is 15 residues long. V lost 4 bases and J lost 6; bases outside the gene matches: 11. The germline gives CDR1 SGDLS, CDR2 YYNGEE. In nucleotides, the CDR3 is TGTGCCAGCAGCTCCGGGACAGGGTGGGTCGGCGAGCAGTACTTC. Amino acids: CASSSGTGWVGEQYF.

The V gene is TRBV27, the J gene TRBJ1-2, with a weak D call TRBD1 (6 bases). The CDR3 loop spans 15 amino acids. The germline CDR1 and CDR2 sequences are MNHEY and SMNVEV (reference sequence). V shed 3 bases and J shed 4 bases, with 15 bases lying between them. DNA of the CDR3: TGTGCCAGCAGTTTGCGAGCGAGGGGGATCTATGGCTACACCTTC. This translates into CASSLRARGIYGYTF.

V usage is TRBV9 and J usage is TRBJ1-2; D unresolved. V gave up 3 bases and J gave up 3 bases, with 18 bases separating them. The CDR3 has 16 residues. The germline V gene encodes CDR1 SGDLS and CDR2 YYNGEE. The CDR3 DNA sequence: TGTGCCAGCAGCGCACCTTCGAGGAACCTCTACTATGGCTACACCTTC. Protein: CASSAPSRNLYYGYTF.

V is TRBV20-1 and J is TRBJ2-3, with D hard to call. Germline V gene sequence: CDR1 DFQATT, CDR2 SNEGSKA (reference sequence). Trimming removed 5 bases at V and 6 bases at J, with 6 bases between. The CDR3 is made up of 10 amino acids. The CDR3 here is CSARRDTQYF. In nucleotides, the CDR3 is TGCAGTGCTCGGCGGGATACGCAGTATTTT.

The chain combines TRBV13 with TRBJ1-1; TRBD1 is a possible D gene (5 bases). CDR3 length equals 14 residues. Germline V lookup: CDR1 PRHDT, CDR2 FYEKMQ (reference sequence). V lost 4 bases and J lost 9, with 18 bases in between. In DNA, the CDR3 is TGTGCCAGCAGCTCGAGACGGGGGGGAGCCAAAGCTTTCTTT. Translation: CASSSRRGGAKAFF.

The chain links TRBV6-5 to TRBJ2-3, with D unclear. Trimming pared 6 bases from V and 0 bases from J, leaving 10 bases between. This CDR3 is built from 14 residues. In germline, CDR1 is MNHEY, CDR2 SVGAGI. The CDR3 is CASSPTASTDTQYF. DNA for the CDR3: TGTGCCAGCAGCCCGACTGCTAGCACAGATACGCAGTATTTT.

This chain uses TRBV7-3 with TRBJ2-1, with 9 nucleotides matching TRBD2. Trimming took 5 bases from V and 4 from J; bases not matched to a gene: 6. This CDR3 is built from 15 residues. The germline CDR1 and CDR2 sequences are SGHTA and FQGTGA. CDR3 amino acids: CASSTTSGRYNEQFF. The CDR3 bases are TGTGCCAGCAGCACGACTAGCGGACGGTACAATGAGCAGTTCTTC.

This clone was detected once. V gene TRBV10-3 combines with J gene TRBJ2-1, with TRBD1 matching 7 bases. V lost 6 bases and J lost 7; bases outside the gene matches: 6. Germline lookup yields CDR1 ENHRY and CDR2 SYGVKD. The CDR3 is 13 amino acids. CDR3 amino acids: CAIRVTGTNEQFF. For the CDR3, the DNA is TGTGCCATCAGGGTGACAGGGACAAATGAGCAGTTCTTC.

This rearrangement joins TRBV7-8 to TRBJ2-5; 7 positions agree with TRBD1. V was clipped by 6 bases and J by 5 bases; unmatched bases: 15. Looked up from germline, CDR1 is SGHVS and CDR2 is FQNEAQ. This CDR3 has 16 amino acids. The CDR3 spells CASSPSQGYSRETQYF. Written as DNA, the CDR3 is TGTGCCAGCAGTCCCTCACAGGGGTACTCCCGGGAGACCCAGTACTTC.